This T cell receptor beta chain was found in a study of T-cell memory formation after mild COVID-19. Study outcomes and limitations: Pre-infection memory held some responding clones, suggesting pre-existing cross-reactive T cells responded.

J lost 10 bases, V lost 5 bases, and 8 bases had no gene match. This CDR3 has 15 residues. Notes on this clonotype: Antigen unknown.

TCRdb called the 5' RACE reads again in MiXCR, with one record for every CDR3 protein. The table has a few hundred thousand distinct CDR3 sequences, under 30% seen once. This chain joins TRBV12-3 or TRBV12-4 and TRBJ2-1; 13 bases map to TRBD2. The sequence was collected from an adult woman who had mild COVID-19 (a few samples of this study predate the infection). Cell type and time point are not known. Sequencing used PBMCs or a T cell subset sorted from them (not recorded which). The CDR3 loop is CASSQLAGGPNEQFF. Here the CDR3 DNA reads TGTGCCAGCAGTCAACTAGCGGGAGGGCCCAACGAGCAGTTCTTC.